This T cell receptor (beta chain) appears in the sequencing data of a study of OX40 agonist ivuxolimab in advanced cancers. Whole-study context: There were three patients with partial responses, one having hepatocellular carcinoma and two cutaneous melanoma. The study, taken as a whole, reports: Expanded clones tended on average to be more numerous among CD8+ T cells than CD4+. In the expanded peripheral T cells, antigen specificity was never determined.

Clones were sequenced by immunoSEQ multiplex PCR, and TCRdb holds only the in-frame ones, with some missing. The repertoire holds 94,000 or so clones, with less than 90% as singletons. The sample holds a few counts of this clone. The antigen remains unidentified. The material sequenced was CD4+ or CD8+ T cells sorted from blood, taken in a trial of the OX40 agonist ivuxolimab. This sequence originates from an adult with an advanced solid tumor such as melanoma, head and neck, liver or kidney cancer.

The CDR3 DNA reads as TGTGCCAGCAGTCGAAGGGAGGGCGATCAGCCCCAGCATTTT. The encoded protein is CASSRREGDQPQHF. This chain connects TRBV6-6 to TRBJ1-5; D is unclear. This CDR3 is built from 14 residues. Trimming stripped 5 bases from V and 5 bases from J, with 13 bases between. The germline V gene encodes CDR1 MNHNY and CDR2 SVGAGI (reference sequence).